This TCR beta chain appears in the sequencing data of a study of naive and memory T cell subsets. Both TRBC1 and TRBC2 were covered by a beta constant-region primer of two equimolar oligonucleotides. Four rounds of PCR amplified the ligated cDNA using nested alpha and beta constant-region primers plus SP2. TCRdb called the UMI-ligation and nested PCR reads again in MiXCR, with one record for every CDR3 protein. This sample has tens of thousands of distinct CDR3 sequences, with roughly 9.2% found just once. On this clonotype: The antigen remains undetermined.

The ends were cut back, 1 base at V and 1 base at J, with 14 bases in the middle. Germline CDR1 SGHTA, CDR2 FQGNSA. This CDR3 is 16 amino acids long. Findings and caveats of the study: Over 85% of naive TCR sequences appeared only once after error correction, unlike memory subsets. RNA-based TCR counts may shift with T cell activation and differentiation.

The origin of this receptor is a human donor in good health. The chain carries TRBV7-2 and TRBJ2-7, with a possible D match to TRBD1 (6 bases). Source material: naive CD8+ T cells from blood. CDR3 nucleotides: TGTGCCAGCAGCTTAGATGTCGGGACACTTTCCTACGAGCAGTACTTC. Its protein is CASSLDVGTLSYEQYF.